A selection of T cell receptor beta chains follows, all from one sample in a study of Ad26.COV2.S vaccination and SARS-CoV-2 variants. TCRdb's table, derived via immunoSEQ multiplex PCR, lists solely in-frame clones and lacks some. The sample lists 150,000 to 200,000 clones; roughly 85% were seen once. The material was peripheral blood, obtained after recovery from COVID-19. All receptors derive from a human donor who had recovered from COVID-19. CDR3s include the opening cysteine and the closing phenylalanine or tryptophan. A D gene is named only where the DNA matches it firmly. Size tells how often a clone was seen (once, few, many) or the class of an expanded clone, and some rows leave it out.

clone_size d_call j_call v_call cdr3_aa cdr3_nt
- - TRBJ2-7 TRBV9 CASSADSQDHEQYF TGTGCCAGCAGCGCTGACAGTCAAGACCACGAGCAGTACTTC
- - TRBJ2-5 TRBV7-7 CASSLVDSGQETQYF TGTGCCAGCAGCTTAGTGGACTCCGGGCAAGAGACCCAGTACTTC
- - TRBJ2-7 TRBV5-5 CASSLVGDRRYEQYF TGTGCCAGCAGCTTGGTTGGAGACAGGAGATACGAGCAGTACTTC
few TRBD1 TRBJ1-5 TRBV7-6 CASSLLDRGENQPQHF TGTGCCAGCAGCTTATTGGACAGGGGCGAGAATCAGCCCCAGCATTTT
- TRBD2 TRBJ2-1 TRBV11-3 CASSITSGGFNEQFF TGTGCCAGCAGCATTACTAGCGGGGGTTTCAATGAGCAGTTCTTC
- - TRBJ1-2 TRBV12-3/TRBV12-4 CASSLGDMYYTF TGTGCCAGCAGTTTAGGGGATATGTACTACACCTTC
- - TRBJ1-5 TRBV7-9 CASSLSGVGGRQPQHF TGTGCCAGCAGCTTATCAGGTGTAGGGGGGCGTCAGCCCCAGCATTTT
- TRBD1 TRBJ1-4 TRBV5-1 CASRKGYDRGLEKLFF TGCGCCAGCAGAAAGGGTTACGACAGGGGGCTTGAAAAACTGTTTTTT
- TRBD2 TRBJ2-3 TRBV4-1 CASSLLAGGPNTQYF TGCGCCAGCAGCCTACTAGCGGGAGGGCCAAATACGCAGTATTTT
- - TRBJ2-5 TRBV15 CATSRDLGQGETQYF TGTGCCACCAGCAGAGATCTCGGACAAGGAGAGACCCAGTACTTC
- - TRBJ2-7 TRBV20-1 CSASRLYEQYF TGCAGTGCTAGCAGACTATACGAGCAGTACTTC
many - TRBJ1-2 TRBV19 CASSATWTIGGYTF TGTGCCAGTAGTGCCACCTGGACTATCGGCGGCTACACCTTC
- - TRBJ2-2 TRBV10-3 CAISESIVGTGELFF TGTGCCATCAGTGAGTCGATCGTCGGGACCGGGGAGCTGTTTTTT
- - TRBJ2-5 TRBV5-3 CARSLGSQHQETQYF TGTGCCAGAAGCTTGGGTAGCCAGCACCAAGAGACCCAGTACTTC
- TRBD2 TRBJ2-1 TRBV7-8 CASSSRLAGDNNEQFF TGTGCCAGCAGCTCCCGACTAGCGGGAGACAACAATGAGCAGTTCTTC
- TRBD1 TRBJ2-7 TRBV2 CASTPTGGPYEQYF TGTGCCAGCACCCCGACAGGGGGGCCCTACGAGCAGTACTTC
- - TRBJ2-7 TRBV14 CASSQVERVQYF TGTGCCAGCAGCCAAGTTGAAAGGGTGCAGTACTTC
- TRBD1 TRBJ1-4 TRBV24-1 CATSDPGQGNEKLFF TGTGCCACCAGTGATCCGGGACAGGGGAATGAAAAACTGTTTTTT
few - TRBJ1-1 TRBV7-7 CASSLGRGARAEAFF TGTGCTAGCAGCTTAGGGCGGGGGGCGCGAGCTGAAGCTTTCTTT
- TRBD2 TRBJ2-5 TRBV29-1 CSVEPGLADQETQYF TGCAGCGTCGAACCGGGACTAGCGGACCAAGAGACCCAGTACTTC
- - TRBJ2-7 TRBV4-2 CASSLRGEQYF TGTGCCAGCAGCCTCCGGGGCGAGCAGTACTTC
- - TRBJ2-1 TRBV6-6 CASSPLEDEQFF TGTGCCAGCAGCCCTCTTGAAGATGAGCAGTTCTTC
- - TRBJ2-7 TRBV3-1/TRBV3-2 CASSQDRVTYEQYF TGTGCCAGCAGCCAAGACAGGGTTACCTACGAGCAGTACTTC
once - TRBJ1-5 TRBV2 CASRIGVSNQPQHF TGTGCCAGCAGGATAGGCGTAAGCAATCAGCCCCAGCATTTT
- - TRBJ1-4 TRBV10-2 CASSEGGAEKLFF TGCGCCAGCAGTGAGGGGGGTGCAGAAAAACTGTTTTTT
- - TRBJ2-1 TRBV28 CASSLTLYNEQFF TGTGCCAGCAGTCTTACACTCTACAATGAGCAGTTCTTC
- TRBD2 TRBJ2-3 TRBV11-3 CASSLVGGTDTQYF TGTGCCAGCAGCTTAGTGGGGGGGACAGATACGCAGTATTTT
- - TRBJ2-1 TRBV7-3 CASSPSRENEQFF TGTGCCAGCAGCCCGTCGCGAGAAAATGAGCAGTTCTTC
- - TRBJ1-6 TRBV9 CASSVDEQAYNSPLHF TGTGCCAGCAGCGTAGACGAACAGGCTTATAATTCACCCCTCCACTTT
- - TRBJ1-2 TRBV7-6 CASSLQGLYGYTF TGTGCCAGCAGCCTACAGGGATTATATGGCTACACCTTC
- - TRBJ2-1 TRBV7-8 CASSFDNEQFF TGTGCCAGCAGCTTTGACAATGAGCAGTTCTTC
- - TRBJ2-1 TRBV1 CTSSQEPSGRNEQFF TGCACCAGCAGCCAAGAGCCTAGCGGGAGGAATGAGCAGTTCTTC
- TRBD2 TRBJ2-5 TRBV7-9 CASSPTSGGGETQYF TGTGCCAGCAGCCCGACTAGCGGGGGCGGAGAGACCCAGTACTTC
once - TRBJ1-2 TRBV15 CATRLTGANYGYTF TGTGCCACCAGGTTGACAGGAGCTAACTATGGCTACACCTTC
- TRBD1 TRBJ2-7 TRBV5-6 CASSFGTGGYEQYF TGTGCCAGCAGCTTCGGGACAGGGGGCTACGAGCAGTACTTC
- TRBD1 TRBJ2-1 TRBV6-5 CASSYSPTGGYNEQFF TGTGCCAGCAGTTACTCCCCGACAGGGGGGTACAATGAGCAGTTCTTC
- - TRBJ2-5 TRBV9 CASSVGHGTQETQYF TGTGCCAGCAGCGTCGGGCATGGGACGCAGGAGACCCAGTACTTC
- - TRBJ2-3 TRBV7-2 CASKGEGTQYF TGTGCCAGTAAGGGGGAGGGTACGCAGTATTTT
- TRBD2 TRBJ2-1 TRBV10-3 CAISESGPRASGRGGEQFF TGTGCCATCAGTGAGTCAGGCCCTCGGGCTAGCGGGAGGGGAGGTGAGCAGTTCTTC
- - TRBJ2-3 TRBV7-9 CASSLGSATSTDTQYF TGTGCCAGCAGCTTAGGGTCCGCCACGAGCACAGATACGCAGTATTTT
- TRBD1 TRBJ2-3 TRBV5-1 CASSFLWDRVDTQYF TGCGCCAGCAGCTTTCTATGGGACAGGGTTGATACGCAGTATTTT
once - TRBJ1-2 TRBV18 CASSPEGAFGYGYTF TGTGCCAGCTCACCGGAAGGGGCATTCGGCTATGGCTACACCTTC
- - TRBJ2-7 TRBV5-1 CASSPSGIRARGGEQYF TGCGCCAGCAGCCCGTCAGGTATTAGAGCGAGGGGAGGAGAGCAGTACTTC
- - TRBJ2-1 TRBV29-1 CSVEGGSSYNEQFF TGCAGCGTGGAGGGGGGGAGCTCCTACAATGAGCAGTTCTTC
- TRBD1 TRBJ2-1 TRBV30 CAWSVPGQGTDEQFF TGTGCCTGGAGTGTACCAGGACAGGGGACGGATGAGCAGTTCTTC